This T cell receptor (beta chain) is drawn from a study of blood T cells in healthy people across ages. Study-level points and caveats: Across the age range, TCR beta diversity per million T cells fell in a roughly linear way. Investigators viewed diversity estimates from one million T cells as underestimates, the study reported. Percentage of naive T cells showed a strong correlation with TCR beta diversity.

To note about this clonotype: What it binds is not known.

Germline lookup yields CDR1 DFQATT and CDR2 SNEGSKA (reference sequence). V lost 2 bases and J lost 4; bases outside the gene matches: 7. There are 15 residues in the CDR3. A J-beta primer mix and a sample-barcoded 5' primer were used in a second PCR of about 7 to 12 cycles. Using its own MiXCR run on the 5' RACE reads, TCRdb lists one record per CDR3 protein. The data show 980,000 or so distinct CDR3 sequences, about 48% seen once. The TCR originated in a man aged 25-45 years in good health. The source material was blood. The chain links TRBV20-1 to TRBJ1-3; TRBD1 agrees at 8 bases. The CDR3 region has the DNA TGCAGTGCTAGACAGCGACAGGGGTTCGGAAACACCATATATTTT. Its translation is CSARQRQGFGNTIYF.